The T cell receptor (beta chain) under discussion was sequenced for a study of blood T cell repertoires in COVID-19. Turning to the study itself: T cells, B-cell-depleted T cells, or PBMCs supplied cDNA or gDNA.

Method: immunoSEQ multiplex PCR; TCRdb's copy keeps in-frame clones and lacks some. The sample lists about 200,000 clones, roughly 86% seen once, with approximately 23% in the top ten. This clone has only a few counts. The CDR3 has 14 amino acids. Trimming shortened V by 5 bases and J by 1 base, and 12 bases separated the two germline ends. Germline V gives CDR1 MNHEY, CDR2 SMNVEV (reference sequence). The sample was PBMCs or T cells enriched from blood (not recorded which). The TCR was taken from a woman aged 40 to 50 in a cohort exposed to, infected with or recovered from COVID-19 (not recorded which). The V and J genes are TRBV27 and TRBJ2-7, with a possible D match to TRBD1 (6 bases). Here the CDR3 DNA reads TGTGCCAGCAGTCTAGGACAGAGGTCCTACGAGCAGTACTTC. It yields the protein CASSLGQRSYEQYF.